The present TCR beta chain was sequenced within a study of T cell responses to AZD1222 COVID-19 vaccine. V dropped 3 bases and J dropped 4 bases, with 6 bases sitting between them. This CDR3 has 12 amino acids. In germline, CDR1 is MDHEN, CDR2 SYDVKM. On this clone itself: The same CDR3 can be traced to other DNA sequences in this sample.

Sequencing was performed with immunoSEQ multiplex PCR; in TCRdb, only in-frame clones are kept and a portion is missing. In the table there are approximately 200,000 clones, roughly 90% of which are singletons. The chain has TRBV28 and TRBJ1-2, with unresolved D. The clonotype was recovered from an adult who received the AZD1222 COVID-19 vaccine. The material was peripheral blood, obtained 28 days after the second AZD1222 dose. CDR3 coding DNA: TGTGCCAGCAGTTTTGGCGGCTATGGCTACACCTTC. This gives the protein CASSFGGYGYTF.